The 5 T cell receptor beta chains below come from one sample, sequenced in a study of spatial heterogeneity in lung cancer. TCRdb reanalysed the 5' RACE reads using MiXCR and keeps one entry per CDR3 protein. The table records some 13,000 distinct CDR3 sequences, around 4.1% of them present only once. Documented time point: sample taken at primary tumor resection. The sample consisted of PBMCs, taken at surgery. The receptors were gathered from a male donor with early-stage non-small cell lung cancer.

The sample holds many counts of this clonotype. The chain employs TRBV20-1 and TRBJ2-7; a weak D match, TRBD1 (6 bases). This CDR3 contains 14 residues. Germline loops: CDR1 DFQATT, CDR2 SNEGSKA (reference sequence). V lost 3 bases to trimming and J lost 6 bases, with 18 bases between them. CDR3 amino acids: CSASPLDRQGEQYF. As DNA, the CDR3 is TGCAGTGCTAGCCCCCTTGACAGGCAGGGCGAGCAGTACTTC.

This clonotype was seen ten or more times. The chain employs TRBV7-9 and TRBJ1-5; D unresolved. The CDR3 length is 12 residues. V shed 1 base and J shed 6 bases, with 4 bases lying between them. Per the germline V gene, CDR1 is SEHNR and CDR2 is FQNEAQ (reference sequence). In nucleotides, the CDR3 is TGTGCCAGCAGCTTAGGGACTCAGCCCCAGCATTTT. Translated, it gives CASSLGTQPQHF.

This clonotype was recorded at least ten times. The chain combines TRBV7-6 with TRBJ2-1, with D possibly being TRBD1 or TRBD2 (5 bases each). CDR3 length equals 16 residues. In germline, CDR1 is SGHVS, CDR2 FNYEAQ. V shed 5 bases and J shed 0 bases, with 14 bases lying between them. The CDR3 coding sequence is TGTGCCAGCAGCCCGGGGCCGGGCTACTCCTACAATGAGCAGTTCTTC. It is translated as CASSPGPGYSYNEQFF.

This clonotype was counted between two and nine times. The V call is TRBV7-9, the J call TRBJ2-3, with D tentatively TRBD1 (6 bases). This CDR3 has 15 residues. Trimming took 3 bases from V and 3 from J, leaving 13 bases between them. Germline loops: CDR1 SEHNR, CDR2 FQNEAQ (reference sequence). This CDR3 reads CASSFGQPGTDTQYF. For the CDR3, the DNA is TGTGCCAGCAGCTTTGGACAGCCGGGAACAGATACGCAGTATTTT.

In this sample, this clonotype turned up many times. V gene TRBV6-4 combines with J gene TRBJ2-3; D is possibly TRBD1 or TRBD2 (6 bases each). This CDR3 has 14 amino acids. The germline CDR1 and CDR2 sequences are MRHNA and SNTAGT. V was shortened by 11 bases and J by 2 bases, with 17 bases between the two germline ends. Written as DNA, the CDR3 is TGTGCCGGACGAGAGGGGGGTTTCACAGATACGCAGTATTTT. The encoded protein is CAGREGGFTDTQYF.